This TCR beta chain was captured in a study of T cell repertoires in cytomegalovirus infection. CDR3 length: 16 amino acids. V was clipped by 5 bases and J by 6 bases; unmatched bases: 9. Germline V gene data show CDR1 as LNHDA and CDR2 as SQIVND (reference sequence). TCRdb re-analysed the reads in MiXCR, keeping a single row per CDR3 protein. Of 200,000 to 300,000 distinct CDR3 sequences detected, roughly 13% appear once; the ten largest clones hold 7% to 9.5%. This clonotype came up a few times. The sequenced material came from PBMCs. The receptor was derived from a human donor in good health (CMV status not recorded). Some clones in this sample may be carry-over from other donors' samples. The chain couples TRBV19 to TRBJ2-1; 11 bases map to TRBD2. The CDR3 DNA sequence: TGTGCCAGTAGTGTTAGCGGGAGGGCCTCTTCCAATGAGCAGTTCTTC. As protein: CASSVSGRASSNEQFF.